This TCR beta chain was found in a study of PD-L1 blockade in urothelial cancer. Turning to the study itself: About 90% of the roughly 29 patients were men with bladder-origin urothelial cancer. Blood underwent analysis 3 weeks (second dose) and 6 weeks after treatment began.

Study conclusions and caveats: Expansion of tumor-associated blood clones at 3 weeks was greater in durable-benefit patients.

Assay used: immunoSEQ multiplex PCR; TCRdb lists only in-frame clones, some missing. This sample has about 51,000 clones; about 86% occur once, and the top ten carry approximately 20%. The trim removed 1 base at V and 0 bases at J, leaving 6 bases unmatched. The CDR3 consists of 17 residues. CDR1 and CDR2 from the germline V gene are SGHTA and FQGNSA. Of note for this clone: Its target is not known.

The time point denotes: pretreatment peripheral blood. Each patient contributed between 1 and 8 total time points of blood mononuclear cells, pretreatment and during treatment. This sequence was found in a man aged 60-69 years with urothelial cancer. The material sequenced was PBMCs, taken around atezolizumab (anti-PD-L1) treatment. The chain uses TRBV7-2 and TRBJ2-1; 7 bases line up with TRBD2. Here the CDR3 DNA reads TGTGCCAGCAGCTTAGGGGGTCCTAGCGGCTCCTACAATGAGCAGTTCTTC. This encodes CASSLGGPSGSYNEQFF.